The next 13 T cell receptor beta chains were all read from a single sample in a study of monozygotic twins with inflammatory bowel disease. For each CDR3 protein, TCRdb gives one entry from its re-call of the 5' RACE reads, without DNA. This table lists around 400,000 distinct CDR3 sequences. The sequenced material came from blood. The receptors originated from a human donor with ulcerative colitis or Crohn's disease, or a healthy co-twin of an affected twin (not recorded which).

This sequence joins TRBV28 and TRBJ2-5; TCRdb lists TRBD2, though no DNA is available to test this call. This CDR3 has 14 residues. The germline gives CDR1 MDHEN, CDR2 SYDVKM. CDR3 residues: CASSWTRGVKTQYF.

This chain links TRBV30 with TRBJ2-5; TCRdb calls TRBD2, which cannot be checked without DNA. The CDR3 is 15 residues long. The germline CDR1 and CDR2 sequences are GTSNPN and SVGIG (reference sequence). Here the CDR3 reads CAWSSSGGAGETQYF.

CDR3 region: CSARRQYMNTEAFF. This chain joins TRBV20-1 and TRBJ1-1. Germline CDR1 is DFQATT and CDR2 is SNEGSKA (reference sequence). The CDR3 sequence is 14 residues long.

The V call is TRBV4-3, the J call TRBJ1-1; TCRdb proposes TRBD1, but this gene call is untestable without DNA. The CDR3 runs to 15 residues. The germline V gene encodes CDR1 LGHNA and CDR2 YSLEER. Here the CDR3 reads CASSQFRGAETEAFF.

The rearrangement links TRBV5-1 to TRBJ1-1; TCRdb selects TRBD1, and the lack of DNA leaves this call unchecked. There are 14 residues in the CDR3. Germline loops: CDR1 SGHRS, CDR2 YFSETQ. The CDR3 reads CASSGDRGGTEAFF.

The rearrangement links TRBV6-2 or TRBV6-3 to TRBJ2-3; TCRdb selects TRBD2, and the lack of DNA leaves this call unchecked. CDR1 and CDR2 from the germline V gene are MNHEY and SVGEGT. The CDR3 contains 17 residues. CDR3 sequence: CASTRTSGGPAADTQYF.

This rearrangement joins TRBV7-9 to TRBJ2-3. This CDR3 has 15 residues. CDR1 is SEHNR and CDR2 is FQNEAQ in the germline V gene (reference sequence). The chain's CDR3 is CASTVGGWDTDTQYF.

This chain's CDR3 is CASSYWASGRVGYNEQFF. The genes are TRBV6-2 or TRBV6-3 and TRBJ2-1; as DNA is missing, the TRBD2 call by TCRdb cannot be tested. This CDR3 is built from 18 residues. Germline CDR1 is MNHEY and CDR2 is SVGEGT.

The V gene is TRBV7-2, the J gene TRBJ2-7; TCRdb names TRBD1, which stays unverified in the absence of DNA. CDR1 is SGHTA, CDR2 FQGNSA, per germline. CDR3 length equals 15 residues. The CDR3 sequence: CASSLKGPLPYEQYF.

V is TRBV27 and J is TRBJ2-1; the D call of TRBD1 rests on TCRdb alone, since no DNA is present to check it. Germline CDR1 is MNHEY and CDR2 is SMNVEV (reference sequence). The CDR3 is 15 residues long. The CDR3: CASSLSLGGGNEQFF.

CDR3 residues: CASSPVGDRGYEQYF. The V and J genes are TRBV18 and TRBJ2-7; TCRdb gives TRBD1 as the D gene, but with no DNA this cannot be confirmed. Germline CDR1 is KGHSH and CDR2 is LQKENI. The CDR3 totals 15 residues.

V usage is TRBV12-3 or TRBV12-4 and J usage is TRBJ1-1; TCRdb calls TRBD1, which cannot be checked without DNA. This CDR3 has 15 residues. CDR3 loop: CASSAGATRDTEAFF.

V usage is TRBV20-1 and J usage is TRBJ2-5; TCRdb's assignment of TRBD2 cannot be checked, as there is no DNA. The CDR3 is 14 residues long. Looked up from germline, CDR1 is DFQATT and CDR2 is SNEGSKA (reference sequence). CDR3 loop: CSALRTSGGRTQYF.